One and the same sample provided the 21 T cell receptor beta chains below, sequenced in a study of blood T cell repertoires in COVID-19. Assay used: immunoSEQ multiplex PCR; TCRdb lists only in-frame clones, some missing. The table has about 37,000 clones, about 91% seen once. The sequenced material came from peripheral blood. These receptors originate from a woman older than 75 with acute or convalescent COVID-19.

V usage is TRBV2 and J usage is TRBJ2-4; 7 bases map to TRBD1. Germline-derived CDR1 and CDR2 are SNHLY and FYNNEI. V was clipped by 6 bases and J by 14 bases; unmatched bases: 10. The CDR3 is 12 residues long. CDR3 residues: CASSPQQGHKYF. For the CDR3, the DNA is TGTGCCAGCAGCCCCCAACAGGGGCACAAGTACTTC.

V usage is TRBV18 and J usage is TRBJ2-7; weak D call: TRBD2 (5 bases). This CDR3 comprises 13 residues. The germline V and J ends were trimmed by 3 bases and 2 bases, with 8 bases remaining between them. The germline CDR1 and CDR2 sequences are KGHSH and LQKENI. The CDR3 is CASSPSRAYEQYF. Here the CDR3 DNA reads TGTGCCAGCTCACCGTCGAGGGCCTACGAGCAGTACTTC.

The V gene is TRBV5-1, the J gene TRBJ1-4, with 10 bases that match TRBD1. This CDR3 has 16 amino acids. Germline-derived CDR1 and CDR2 are SGHRS and YFSETQ. V dropped 4 bases and J dropped 8; count of bases not matched to a gene: 11. The CDR3 is CASSRDRGIFEEKLFF. CDR3 nucleotides: TGCGCCAGCAGCCGGGACAGGGGAATTTTTGAAGAAAAACTGTTTTTT.

The chain links TRBV5-1 to TRBJ1-1; D is possibly TRBD1 (5 bases). CDR3 length: 14 amino acids. Germline values: CDR1 SGHRS, CDR2 YFSETQ. V gave up 4 bases and J gave up 2 bases, with 12 bases separating them. In nucleotides, the CDR3 is TGCGCCAGCAGCAACCTACAGGTTAACACTGAAGCTTTCTTT. It encodes CASSNLQVNTEAFF.

The rearrangement uses TRBV3-1 (or the pseudogene TRBV3-2) and TRBJ2-3; 12 bases line up with TRBD2. V was pared by 4 bases and J by 4 bases, with 3 bases of the junction left unmatched. Germline-derived CDR1 and CDR2 are LGHDT and YNNKEL (reference sequence). CDR3 length: 15 amino acids. The CDR3 DNA reads as TGTGCCAGCAGCCCGACTAGCGGGGGTTCAGATACGCAGTATTTT. Encoded protein: CASSPTSGGSDTQYF.

The chain links TRBV5-1 to TRBJ1-1; D is undetermined. Per germline, CDR1 SGHRS and CDR2 YFSETQ. V was clipped by 4 bases and J by 0 bases, with 13 bases between them. This CDR3 spans 15 amino acids. The CDR3 reads CASSGTGDLNTEAFF. The CDR3 nucleotides read TGCGCCAGCAGCGGAACGGGAGATCTGAACACTGAAGCTTTCTTT.

V is TRBV4-1 and J is TRBJ1-4; 8 bases agree with TRBD1. Germline V gives CDR1 MGHRA, CDR2 YSYEKL. CDR3 length: 16 residues. V was pared by 4 bases and J by 0 bases, with 4 bases of the junction left unmatched. CDR3 DNA sequence: TGCGCCAGCAGCCGGGGACAGGCTTCAACTAATGAAAAACTGTTTTTT. It codes for CASSRGQASTNEKLFF.

The chain carries TRBV5-1 and TRBJ2-2, with D perhaps matching TRBD2 (5 bases). The ends were cut back, 0 bases at V and 4 bases at J, with 16 bases in the middle. There are 17 residues in the CDR3. Germline loops: CDR1 SGHRS, CDR2 YFSETQ. Here the CDR3 reads CASSLVNVGAGTGELFF. The CDR3 DNA reads as TGCGCCAGCAGCTTGGTTAATGTGGGCGCGGGCACCGGGGAGCTGTTTTTT.

The genes are TRBV30 and TRBJ2-1; D is possibly TRBD2 (5 bases). This CDR3 spans 12 amino acids. V shed 3 bases and J shed 7 bases, with 10 bases lying between them. The V gene's germline CDR1 is GTSNPN and CDR2 SVGIG (reference sequence). The CDR3 spells CAWSPGGNEQFF. CDR3 nucleotides: TGTGCCTGGAGCCCCGGAGGAAATGAGCAGTTCTTC.

The chain couples TRBV27 to TRBJ2-5, with 7 nucleotides matching TRBD1. The ends lost 6 bases at V and 4 bases at J; junction bases unmatched: 5. Per germline, CDR1 MNHEY and CDR2 SMNVEV (reference sequence). The CDR3 length is 13 residues. Here the CDR3 DNA reads TGTGCCAGCAGCCCGACAGGGCCAGAGACCCAGTACTTC. Translating it yields CASSPTGPETQYF.

The chain carries TRBV6-6 and TRBJ1-4; 7 bases align to TRBD1. CDR1 MNHNY and CDR2 SVGAGI come from the germline V gene (reference sequence). The CDR3 extends over 16 amino acids. Losses at the gene ends were 7 bases for V and 4 bases for J; bases not matched to a gene: 12. The CDR3 here is CASTSRGLGHNEKLFF. The DNA of the CDR3 is TGTGCCAGCACCTCCAGGGGGTTAGGGCATAATGAAAAACTGTTTTTT.

V usage is TRBV6-5 and J usage is TRBJ1-1; perhaps TRBD1 as D (5 bases). From germline, CDR1 is MNHEY and CDR2 SVGAGI. CDR3 size: 15 residues. V lost 7 bases and J lost 1, with 16 bases in between. The CDR3 DNA follows: TGTGCCAGCACCAACGGGGGACCCCCGAACACTGAAGCTTTCTTT. Its protein product is CASTNGGPPNTEAFF.

This chain connects TRBV2 to TRBJ1-1; unclear D gene. The V gene lost 6 bases and the J gene lost 2 bases, with 7 bases spanning the gap. There are 12 residues in the CDR3. Germline V CDR1 and CDR2: SNHLY, FYNNEI. CDR3 nucleotide sequence: TGTGCCAGCAGGCCAGATAACACTGAAGCTTTCTTT. This sequence encodes CASRPDNTEAFF.

This sequence joins TRBV5-1 and TRBJ2-3; 7 bases match TRBD2. The CDR3 consists of 15 residues. J lost 0 bases, V lost 1 base, and 2 bases had no gene match. Germline values: CDR1 SGHRS, CDR2 YFSETQ. The CDR3 loop is CASSLQAGSTDTQYF. Here the CDR3 DNA reads TGCGCCAGCAGCTTGCAAGCGGGGAGCACAGATACGCAGTATTTT. Complete variable domain (other parts from reference TRBV5-1 and TRBJ2-3): KAGVTQTPRYLIKTRGQQVTLSCSPISGHRSVSWYQQTPGQGLQFLFEYFSETQRNKGNFPGRFSGRQFSNSRSEMNVSTLELGDSALYLCASSLQAGSTDTQYFGPGTRLTVL.

The DNA of the CDR3 is TGTGCCAGCAGCCCTTGGGACGGGACTTCCTACAATGAGCAGTTCTTC. It encodes CASSPWDGTSYNEQFF. The chain employs TRBV7-9 and TRBJ2-1, with D maybe TRBD2 (6 bases). V was shortened by 5 bases and J by 1 base, with 15 bases between the two germline ends. The CDR3 length is 16 residues. Germline CDR1 reads SEHNR; CDR2 reads FQNEAQ (reference sequence).

The chain couples TRBV7-2 to TRBJ2-7, with 14 bases identical to TRBD2. V gave up 5 bases and J gave up 5 bases; unmatched junction bases: 8. Germline values: CDR1 SGHTA, CDR2 FQGNSA. The CDR3 has 16 residues. This CDR3 reads CASSRRLAGGPHEQYF. CDR3 nucleotides: TGTGCCAGCAGCCGGAGACTAGCGGGGGGGCCCCACGAGCAGTACTTC.

This clone was seen only a few times. The V call is TRBV5-1, the J call TRBJ2-2; D call uncertain. The V gene's germline CDR1 is SGHRS and CDR2 YFSETQ. V was trimmed by 0 bases and J by 3 bases, leaving 9 bases between them. This CDR3 contains 15 residues. In DNA, the CDR3 is TGCGCCAGCAGCTTGGCCCCAGGTCACACCGGGGAGCTGTTTTTT. It is translated as CASSLAPGHTGELFF.

The chain is built from TRBV27 and TRBJ1-2; TRBD1 matches at 11 bases. V dropped 4 bases and J dropped 8; count of bases not matched to a gene: 6. CDR1 is MNHEY and CDR2 is SMNVEV in the germline V gene (reference sequence). The CDR3 spans 14 residues. The DNA of the CDR3 is TGTGCCAGCAGTTCCGGGACAGGGGGTCGGGGCTACACCTTC. It is translated as CASSSGTGGRGYTF.

This rearrangement joins TRBV12-5 to TRBJ2-7, with 9 nucleotides matching TRBD1. The V and J ends lost 0 bases and 3 bases, in that order; junction bases with no gene match: 9. The CDR3 has 17 amino acids. Germline loops: CDR1 LGHNT, CDR2 FRNRAP. The CDR3 DNA follows: TGTGCTAGTGGTTTGGTCCGGGGTGGGACAGGGAGCTACGAGCAGTACTTC. Its protein is CASGLVRGGTGSYEQYF.

V usage is TRBV30 and J usage is TRBJ1-1, with 8 bases that match TRBD1. The germline CDR1 and CDR2 sequences are GTSNPN and SVGIG (reference sequence). The CDR3 length is 15 residues. The J segment lost 5 bases and the V segment lost 1 base, leaving 9 bases of the junction unmatched. CDR3 loop: CAWSAPDRVMTEAFF. The DNA of the CDR3 is TGTGCCTGGAGTGCCCCGGACAGGGTCATGACTGAAGCTTTCTTT.

This rearrangement joins TRBV7-9 to TRBJ2-1; TRBD2 agrees at 13 bases. The germline V gene encodes CDR1 SEHNR and CDR2 FQNEAQ (reference sequence). The trim removed 1 base at V and 3 bases at J, leaving 6 bases unmatched. There are 18 residues in the CDR3. CDR3 region: CASSLGEGLAGHYNEQFF. The CDR3 DNA reads as TGTGCCAGCAGCTTAGGTGAGGGACTAGCGGGGCACTACAATGAGCAGTTCTTC. The variable domain in full, completed from reference TRBV7-9 and TRBJ2-1, reads DTGVSQNPRHKITKRGQNVTFRCDPISEHNRLYWYRQTLGQGPEFLTYFQNEAQLEKSRLLSDRFSAERPKGSFSTLEIQRTEQGDSAMYLCASSLGEGLAGHYNEQFFGPGTRLTVL.